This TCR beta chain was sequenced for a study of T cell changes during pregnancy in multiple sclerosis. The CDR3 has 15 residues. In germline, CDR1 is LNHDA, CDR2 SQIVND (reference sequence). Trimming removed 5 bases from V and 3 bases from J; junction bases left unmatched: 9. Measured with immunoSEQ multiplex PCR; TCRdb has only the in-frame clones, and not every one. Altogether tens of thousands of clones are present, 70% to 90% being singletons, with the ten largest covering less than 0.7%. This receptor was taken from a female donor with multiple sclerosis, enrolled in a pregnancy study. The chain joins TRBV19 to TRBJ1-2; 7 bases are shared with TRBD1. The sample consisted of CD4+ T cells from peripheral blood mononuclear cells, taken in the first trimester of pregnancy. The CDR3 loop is CASSDRAGGHYGYTF. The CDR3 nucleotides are TGTGCCAGTAGTGATCGGGCAGGGGGACACTATGGCTACACCTTC.